The 8 T cell receptor beta chains below were found in one sample sequenced in a study of T cell repertoires in cytomegalovirus infection. These receptors have no identified antigens. TCRdb recomputed calls from the reads with MiXCR, one row per CDR3 protein. The table lists about 920,000 distinct CDR3 sequences, about a third of them singletons, with roughly 13% in the top ten. The specimen comprised cultured CD8+ T cells from PBMCs, sampled from culture after CMV antigen stimulation. The receptors come from a human donor in good health (CMV status not recorded). Some clones in this sample may be carry-over from other donors' samples.

The J gene is TRBJ2-3, the V gene TRBV20-1; maybe TRBD1 (6 bases). Germline V gene lookup returns CDR1 DFQATT and CDR2 SNEGSKA (reference sequence). This CDR3 contains 14 residues. CDR3 coding DNA: TGCTGGGCCCATCCCGGGACATCCGGGGATACGCAGTATTTT. This codes for CWAHPGTSGDTQYF.

This sequence joins TRBV7-9 and TRBJ2-7; D is unclear. CDR1 and CDR2 (germline): SEHNR, FQNEAQ (reference sequence). CDR3 size: 13 residues. The V and J ends lost 5 bases and 3 bases respectively, with 11 bases between them. The CDR3 region has the DNA TGTGCCAGCAGCGCTGATAGGAGCTACGAGCAGTACGTC. Its protein is CASSADRSYEQYV.

This clonotype has just a few counts. V and J are TRBV9 and TRBJ1-6; no reliable D call. CDR3 size: 15 residues. V was clipped by 2 bases and J by 5 bases, with 11 bases between them. From germline, CDR1 is SGDLS and CDR2 YYNGEE. The CDR3 loop is CASSVDAVNNSPLHF. In nucleotides, the CDR3 is TGTGCCAGCAGCGTCGACGCAGTGAATAATTCACCCCTCCACTTT.

The rearrangement uses TRBV7-8 and TRBJ2-3; D might be TRBD2 (6 bases). Trimming took off 0 bases at V and 6 bases at J, with 16 bases between the two ends. The CDR3 has 16 residues. Looked up from germline, CDR1 is SGHVS and CDR2 is FQNEAQ. The CDR3 spells CASSLAGGEAVDTQYF. CDR3 in DNA: TGTGCCAGCAGCTTAGCTGGCGGGGAGGCCGTTGATACGCAGTATTTT.

This clonotype was seen only a few times. The V call is TRBV5-5, the J call TRBJ1-1, with D perhaps matching TRBD1 (6 bases). The CDR3 totals 16 residues. V lost 0 bases, J lost 0 bases, and 12 bases lay in between. The germline V gene encodes CDR1 SGHKS and CDR2 YYEKEE (reference sequence). This CDR3 reads CASSLGWRGMNTEAFF. CDR3 nucleotides: TGTGCCAGCAGCTTGGGGTGGAGGGGGATGAACACTGAAGCTTTCTTT.

This clonotype has a count of ten or more. The DNA is left out, because the CDR3 cannot be placed on it with certainty; the CDR3 is given as TCRdb lists it. The rearrangement links TRBV12-3 or TRBV12-4 to TRBJ2-7; the table assigns TRBD2, which was not confirmed against the DNA. The CDR3 length equals 17 residues, ends included. The CDR3 is CASSSSSSGGPSYEQYF.

This chain connects TRBV6-2 or TRBV6-3 to TRBJ1-3; TRBD1 is a possible D gene (5 bases). The CDR3 sequence is 17 residues long. Germline V gene lookup returns CDR1 MNHEY and CDR2 SVGEGT. The V and J ends lost 2 bases and 0 bases respectively, with 14 bases between them. The CDR3 reads CASSYQGRDASGNTIYF. In DNA form, the CDR3 reads TGTGCCAGCAGTTACCAGGGCCGGGACGCCTCTGGAAACACCATATATTTT.

The J gene is TRBJ2-3, the V gene TRBV4-3; the match to TRBD1 covers 9 bases. V shed 0 bases and J 15 bases; nucleotides not matched to a gene: 10. This CDR3 contains 14 residues. The germline V gene encodes CDR1 LGHNA and CDR2 YSLEER. CDR3 nucleotides: TGCGCCAGCAGCCAAGATCGGGGGGACAGGGAGAACTATTTT. This translates into CASSQDRGDRENYF.